This T cell receptor (beta chain) was retrieved from a study of T cells in Graves' hyperthyroidism and ophthalmopathy. It was RNA transcripts that yielded the amplified TCR beta CDR3 regions. HTBI primers were used for first-round RT-PCR of the TCR CDR3. TCRdb recomputed calls from the multiplex PCR reads with MiXCR, one row per CDR3 protein. Found here are about 360,000 distinct CDR3 sequences, 13% of them singletons; the top ten hold 9.2%. This clonotype was seen ten or more times. Its specificity is not known. CDR3 length: 13 residues. The V gene end was trimmed by 8 bases and the J gene end by 2 bases; junction bases not matched to a gene: 4. From germline, CDR1 is LNHDA and CDR2 SQIVND (reference sequence). The study, taken as a whole, reports: Researchers found most expanded thyroid clonotypes above 0.001 in blood as well. Through a model of 13 V-J features, ophthalmopathy was separated from stable hyperthyroidism. Onset of ophthalmopathy came a median around 7.1 months after the model predicted it.

The receptor was isolated from a woman aged 18 to 35 with Graves' hyperthyroidism. The sequencing sample was made of blood. The chain joins TRBV19 to TRBJ2-3; 7 nucleotides match TRBD2. The CDR3 nucleotides read TGTGCCAGTTGGGAGGGGCACACAGATACGCAGTATTTT. It codes for CASWEGHTDTQYF.